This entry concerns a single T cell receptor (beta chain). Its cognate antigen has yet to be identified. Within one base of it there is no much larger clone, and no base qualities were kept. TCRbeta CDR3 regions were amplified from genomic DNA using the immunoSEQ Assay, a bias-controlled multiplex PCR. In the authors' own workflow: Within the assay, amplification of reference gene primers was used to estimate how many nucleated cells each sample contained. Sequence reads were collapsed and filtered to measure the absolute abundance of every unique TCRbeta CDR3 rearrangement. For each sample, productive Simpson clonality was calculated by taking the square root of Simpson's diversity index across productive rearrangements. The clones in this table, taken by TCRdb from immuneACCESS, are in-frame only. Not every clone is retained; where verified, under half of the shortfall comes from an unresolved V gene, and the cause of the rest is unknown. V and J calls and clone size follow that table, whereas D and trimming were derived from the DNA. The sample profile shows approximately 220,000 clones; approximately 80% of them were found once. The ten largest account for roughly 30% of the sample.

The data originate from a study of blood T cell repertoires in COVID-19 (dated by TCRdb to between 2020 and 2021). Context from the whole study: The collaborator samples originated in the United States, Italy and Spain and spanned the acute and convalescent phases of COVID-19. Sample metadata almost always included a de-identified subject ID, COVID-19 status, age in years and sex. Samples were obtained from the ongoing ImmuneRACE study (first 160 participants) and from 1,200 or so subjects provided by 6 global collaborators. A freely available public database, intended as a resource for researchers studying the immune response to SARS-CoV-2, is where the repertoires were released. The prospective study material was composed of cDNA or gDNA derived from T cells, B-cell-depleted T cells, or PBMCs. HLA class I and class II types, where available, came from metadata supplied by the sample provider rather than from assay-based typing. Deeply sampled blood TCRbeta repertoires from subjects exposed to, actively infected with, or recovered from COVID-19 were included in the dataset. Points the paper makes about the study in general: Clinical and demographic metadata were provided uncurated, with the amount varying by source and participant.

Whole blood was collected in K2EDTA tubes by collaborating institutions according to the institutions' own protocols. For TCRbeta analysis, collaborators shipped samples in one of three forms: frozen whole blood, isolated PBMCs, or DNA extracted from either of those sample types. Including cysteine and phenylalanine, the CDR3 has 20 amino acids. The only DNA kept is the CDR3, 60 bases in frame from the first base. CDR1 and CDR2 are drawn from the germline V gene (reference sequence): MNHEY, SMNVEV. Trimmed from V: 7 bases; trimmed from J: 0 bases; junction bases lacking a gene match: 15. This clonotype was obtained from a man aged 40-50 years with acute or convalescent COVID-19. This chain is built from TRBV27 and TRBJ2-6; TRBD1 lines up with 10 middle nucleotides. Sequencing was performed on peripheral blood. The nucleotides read TGTGCCAGCATGCCGAGGATGCCAGACAGGGGGCCCTCTGGGGCCAACGTCCTGACTTTC. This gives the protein CASMPRMPDRGPSGANVLTF.